These T cell receptor beta chains were read from a single sample in a study of T cell changes during pregnancy in multiple sclerosis. The assay was immunoSEQ multiplex PCR, and TCRdb's table has in-frame clones only and misses some. The sample includes tens of thousands of clones, around 92% of them seen just once. The starting material was peripheral blood, obtained after pregnancy. Every receptor here comes from a female donor with multiple sclerosis, enrolled in a pregnancy study. The CDR3 runs from the conserved cysteine through the conserved F or W. A D gene is named only where the DNA matches it firmly. A row's size may be missing; if present it is once, few, many or a size class.

V gene,J gene,clone size,D gene,CDR3 DNA,CDR3 protein
TRBV19,TRBJ2-1,NA,TRBD2,TGTGCCAGCCGTACGTCGGGGGGGTCATTCAATGAGCAGTTCTTC,CASRTSGGSFNEQFF
TRBV6-1,TRBJ1-1,NA,NA,TGTGCCAGCAGTCCGACAGGATTTATGCTTTCGGAAGCTTTCTTT,CASSPTGFMLSEAFF
TRBV5-1,TRBJ2-5,NA,NA,TGCGCCAGCAGTCTGGTCGGAGAGACCCAGTACTTC,CASSLVGETQYF
TRBV18,TRBJ2-5,NA,TRBD2,TGTGCCAGCTCACCAGTGCGGGGGGGCCGAGAGACCCAGTACTTC,CASSPVRGGRETQYF
TRBV10-3,TRBJ2-2,NA,TRBD1,TGTGCCATCAGTGACGGGCAGGGGGCGACAGGGGAGCTGTTTTTT,CAISDGQGATGELFF
TRBV18,TRBJ2-2,NA,NA,TGTGCCAGCTCACCGACAGGGAACACCGGGGAGCTGTTTTTT,CASSPTGNTGELFF
TRBV27,TRBJ2-7,NA,TRBD2,TGTGCCAGCAGTTTAGGACTAGCGGGGGTCAACGAGCAGTACTTC,CASSLGLAGVNEQYF
TRBV4-2,TRBJ2-3,once,NA,TGTGCCAGCAGCCCCGGACAGCGCACAGATACGCAGTATTTT,CASSPGQRTDTQYF
TRBV19,TRBJ2-7,once,TRBD1,TGTGCCAGTAGTATAGTCTTCCCTACTGGTTCAGGGGGCGAGCAGTACTTC,CASSIVFPTGSGGEQYF
TRBV7-2,TRBJ1-1,NA,NA,TGTGCCAGCAGCCCGACAGCCGGAACTGAAGCTTTCTTT,CASSPTAGTEAFF
TRBV30,TRBJ2-7,NA,NA,TGTGCCTGGAGTTCGGTCTCCTACGAGCAGTACTTC,CAWSSVSYEQYF
TRBV10-3,TRBJ1-1,NA,NA,TGTGCCATCAGACCCGAGGGGGGGTACTTGAACACTGAAGCTTTCTTT,CAIRPEGGYLNTEAFF
TRBV7-2,TRBJ2-3,NA,NA,TGTGCCAGCAGCTTACTATGGGGGCAAGATACGCAGTATTTT,CASSLLWGQDTQYF
TRBV15,TRBJ1-6,NA,NA,TGTGCCACCAGCAGCGAAGCCCAGCAGGTCGGACCCCTCCACTTT,CATSSEAQQVGPLHF
TRBV5-1,TRBJ2-7,NA,TRBD1,TGCGCCAGCAGGGATGCGACAGGGTCCTCCTACGAGCAGTACTTC,CASRDATGSSYEQYF
TRBV2,TRBJ1-6,NA,NA,TGTGCCAGCACGCGGAGAGATAATTCACCCCTCCACTTT,CASTRRDNSPLHF
TRBV9,TRBJ1-1,NA,NA,TGTGCCAGCAGCGCCGCAGGGAACACTGAAGCTTTCTTT,CASSAAGNTEAFF
TRBV29-1,TRBJ1-2,NA,NA,TGCAGCGTTGCGGTCGGCCTCAGGAGGACCTTC,CSVAVGLRRTF
TRBV9,TRBJ2-7,NA,NA,TGTGCCAGCAGCGTAGGACAAGACTACGAGCAGTACTTC,CASSVGQDYEQYF
TRBV19,TRBJ1-1,NA,NA,TGTGCCAGTAGTCAGGGGCGGAAGGTGAACACTGAAGCTTTCTTT,CASSQGRKVNTEAFF
TRBV19,TRBJ2-3,NA,NA,TGTGCCAGTAGTGAGGGAGGGGGGCAGTATTTT,CASSEGGGQYF
TRBV5-4,TRBJ2-7,NA,NA,TGTGCCAGCAGCGGGGGGACCGCTACTCCCTACGAGCAGTACTTC,CASSGGTATPYEQYF
TRBV4-1,TRBJ2-2,once,TRBD2,TGCGCCAGCAGCCAAGTCATTCGGGGGGTCGCGAACACCGGGGAGCTGTTTTTT,CASSQVIRGVANTGELFF
TRBV5-4,TRBJ1-2,NA,NA,TGTGCCAGCAGCTCGCTTAAGGAGCCGGGCTTCAGGGGAGGCTACACCTTC,CASSSLKEPGFRGGYTF
TRBV5-6,TRBJ1-5,NA,NA,TGTGCCAGCAGCCCGGGAAACAATCAGCCCCAGCATTTT,CASSPGNNQPQHF
TRBV7-2,TRBJ1-6,once,NA,TGTGCCAGCAGCTTAGTTCGACAGCCAAATTCACCCCTCCACTTT,CASSLVRQPNSPLHF
TRBV5-6,TRBJ1-2,NA,NA,TGTGCCAGCAGCTTGGCCGGGTCAGAAGACTATGGCTACACCTTC,CASSLAGSEDYGYTF
TRBV19,TRBJ2-7,NA,NA,TGTGCCAGTAGTATCCGACAGCGCAGCTCCTACGAGCAGTACTTC,CASSIRQRSSYEQYF
TRBV6-6,TRBJ2-1,NA,NA,TGTGCCAGCCAGGACAGCTACAATGAGCAGTTCTTC,CASQDSYNEQFF
TRBV6-4,TRBJ2-4,NA,NA,TGTGCCAGCAGCTCCCATCAGGAAAACATTCAGTACTTC,CASSSHQENIQYF
TRBV7-9,TRBJ1-2,once,NA,TGTGCCAGCAGCTTACAACAGGGTAACTATGGCTACACCTTC,CASSLQQGNYGYTF
TRBV7-2,TRBJ2-7,NA,TRBD2,TGTGCCAGCAGCTTAGCCGCCGCTAGACTAGCGGGCTACGAGCAGTACTTC,CASSLAAARLAGYEQYF
TRBV18,TRBJ1-5,NA,NA,TGTGCCAGCTCACCACTTCCGGCAGGGGATTATGGGAACAATCAGCCCCAGCATTTT,CASSPLPAGDYGNNQPQHF
TRBV29-1,TRBJ2-7,NA,NA,TGCAGCGCTGGACTCATCGGCTCCTACGAGCAGTACTTC,CSAGLIGSYEQYF
TRBV29-1,TRBJ1-5,NA,NA,TGCAGCGCGATGCTCAGGGAGGGGCAGCCCCAGCATTTT,CSAMLREGQPQHF
TRBV11-1,TRBJ1-6,NA,NA,TGTGCCAGCAGCCGCGGAGCCTATAATTCACCCCTCCACTTT,CASSRGAYNSPLHF
TRBV18,TRBJ1-2,NA,TRBD1,TGTGCCAGCTCACCCGGGACAGAACCCTATGGCTACACCTTC,CASSPGTEPYGYTF
TRBV5-1,TRBJ2-1,NA,NA,TGCGCCAGCAGCCGGTTAGTAGGGGGGGTCGACAATGAGCAGTTCTTC,CASSRLVGGVDNEQFF
TRBV7-6,TRBJ2-3,NA,TRBD2,TGTGCCAGCAGCCGTTCGACTAGCGGGGGGGCCTTCTCGCAGTATTTT,CASSRSTSGGAFSQYF
TRBV30,TRBJ1-1,NA,NA,TGTGCCTGGAGTGTAGGAAGGGGAGCTTTCTTT,CAWSVGRGAFF